This T cell receptor (beta chain) originates from a study of blood T cell repertoires in COVID-19. Study context: The study drew acute and convalescent COVID-19 samples from the United States, Italy and Spain. PBMCs, B-cell-depleted T cells, or T cells were the source of the cDNA or gDNA that made up the material.

As originally analysed: The assay estimated nucleated cells by amplifying reference gene primers. Method: immunoSEQ multiplex PCR; TCRdb's copy keeps in-frame clones and lacks some. Clonal size and the V and J genes are those of that table, whereas D and trimming came from the DNA. The sample records around 70,000 clones, approximately 90% being singletons. The V gene's germline CDR1 is GTSNPN and CDR2 SVGIG (reference sequence). The junction had 13 bases not matched to a gene; V was cut back by 2 bases and J by 0 bases. The CDR3 length is 17 residues. The rearrangement links TRBV30 to TRBJ2-7; TRBD1 matches at 7 bases. The source of this sequence is a human donor in a cohort sampled during active COVID-19. Material for sequencing was peripheral blood. The CDR3 here is CAWSMTGRNPHSYEQYF. CDR3 nucleotides: TGTGCCTGGAGTATGACAGGGAGAAACCCCCACTCCTACGAGCAGTACTTC.